This is a list of T cell receptor beta chains from one sample in a study of T cell responses to AZD1222 COVID-19 vaccine. Repertoires were generated with immunoSEQ multiplex PCR, while TCRdb's copy carries only in-frame clones and drops some. This repertoire shows about 200,000 clones, about 94% found once; its top ten account for 1.7%. The sequenced sample was peripheral blood, obtained 28 days after the second dose of the MenACWY control vaccine. Receptors originate from an adult who received the MenACWY meningococcal vaccine as a control. CDR3s include the opening cysteine and the closing phenylalanine or tryptophan.

TRBJ1-2	TRBV7-9	CASSPRGDSYGYTF
TRBJ1-1	TRBV6-1	CASSEEGWTEAFF
TRBJ1-5	TRBV10-1	CASILGQANQPQHF
TRBJ1-4	TRBV7-9	CASSPFGREKLFF
TRBJ2-7	TRBV5-1	CASSLVGGSSYEQYF
TRBJ1-5	TRBV12-3/TRBV12-4	CASRTTGDQPQHF
TRBJ2-7	TRBV28	CASSFTLQGLSYEQYF
TRBJ2-4	TRBV30	CAWSTGTPLAKNIQYF
TRBJ2-6	TRBV2	CASSEFLPGAGSGANVLTF
TRBJ2-7	TRBV28	CASSSLPLAGNYEQYF
TRBJ2-7	TRBV27	CASSAGLAGNTYEQYF
TRBJ1-2	TRBV6-5	CASSRLLNSLVGYTF
TRBJ1-2	TRBV10-2	CASSQQTGGGYGYTF
TRBJ2-3	TRBV19	CASSIDQADLITDTQYF
TRBJ2-5	TRBV6-6	CASSYSTGGGETQYF
TRBJ2-7	TRBV21-1	CASSNGGLVEQYF
TRBJ2-7	TRBV7-3	CASSLSGGGEQYF
TRBJ1-1	TRBV13	CASRSRWGTEAFF
TRBJ1-2	TRBV30	CAWRAKLQGNGYTF
TRBJ1-2	TRBV12-3/TRBV12-4	CASSLRPRGGYTF
TRBJ2-5	TRBV27	CASGTGAETQYF
TRBJ2-7	TRBV20-1	CSASGYEQYF
TRBJ2-7	TRBV6-5	CASSSDPLTAEQYF
TRBJ2-7	TRBV2	CASTDRDRRKYEQYF
TRBJ1-5	TRBV19	CASSIQGDQPQHF
TRBJ2-2	TRBV29-1	CSVEEWRGPNTGELFF
TRBJ1-6	TRBV4-3	CASSLRRGSRSPLHF
TRBJ2-3	TRBV5-6	CASSLGGVKTQYF
TRBJ2-3	TRBV27	CASIRAQGDTQYF
TRBJ2-7	TRBV9	CASSVADTSYEQYF
TRBJ2-2	TRBV7-9	CASSLATGSSTGELFF
TRBJ2-7	TRBV14	CASSQVTVLRLYEQYF
TRBJ1-6	TRBV28	CASRRDGRRKGDSPLHF
TRBJ2-3	TRBV5-1	CASSLGAGPPDTQYF
TRBJ1-1	TRBV25-1	CASSERTGDLGRAFF
TRBJ2-1	TRBV11-2	CASSHPLGTPHNEQFF
TRBJ1-4	TRBV6-5	CASSYSRAEKLFF